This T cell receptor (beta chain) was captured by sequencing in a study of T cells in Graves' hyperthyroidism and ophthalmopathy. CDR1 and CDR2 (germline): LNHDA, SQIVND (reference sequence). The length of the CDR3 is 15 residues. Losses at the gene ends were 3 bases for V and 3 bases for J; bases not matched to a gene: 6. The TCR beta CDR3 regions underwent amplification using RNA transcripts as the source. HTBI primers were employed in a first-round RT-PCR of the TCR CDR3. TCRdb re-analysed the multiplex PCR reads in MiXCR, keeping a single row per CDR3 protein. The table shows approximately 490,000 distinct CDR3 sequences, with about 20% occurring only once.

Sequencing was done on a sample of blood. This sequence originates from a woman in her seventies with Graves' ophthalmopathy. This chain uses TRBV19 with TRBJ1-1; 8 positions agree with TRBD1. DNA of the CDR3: TGTGCCAGTAGTATCGGACAGGGATACTACACTGAAGCTTTCTTT. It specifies CASSIGQGYYTEAFF. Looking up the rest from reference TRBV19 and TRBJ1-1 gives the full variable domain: DGGITQSPKYLFRKEGQNVTLSCEQNLNHDAMYWYRQDPGQGLRLIYYSQIVNDFQKGDIAEGYSVSREKKESFPLTVTSAQKNPTAFYLCASSIGQGYYTEAFFGQGTRLTVV.